A single sample is the source of the 26 T cell receptor beta chains below, sequenced in a study of blood T cell repertoires in COVID-19. Data came from immunoSEQ multiplex PCR; TCRdb stores just in-frame clones and leaves some out. This repertoire shows tens of thousands of clones, around 90% found once; its top ten account for about 3.1%. The sequenced sample was peripheral blood. Receptor source: a woman in her 70s with active COVID-19.

This chain uses TRBV6-2 or TRBV6-3 with TRBJ2-5; TRBD1 matches at 7 bases. V dropped 6 bases and J dropped 4; count of bases not matched to a gene: 17. The V gene's germline CDR1 is MNHEY and CDR2 SVGEGT. The CDR3 sequence is 17 residues long. The CDR3, as DNA: TGTGCCAGCAGCCGATCCCCCTACAGGGGTTCAAGAGAGACCCAGTACTTC. It yields the protein CASSRSPYRGSRETQYF.

The chain employs TRBV5-6 and TRBJ2-7; 9 bases match TRBD2. There are 14 residues in the CDR3. V was pared by 2 bases and J by 0 bases, with 0 bases of the junction left unmatched. The germline gives CDR1 SGHDT, CDR2 YYEEEE. The CDR3 region has the DNA TGTGCCAGCAGCTTTAGCGGGAGCTCCTACGAGCAGTACTTC. Amino acid sequence: CASSFSGSSYEQYF.

This clone occurred a few times. The chain uses TRBV4-1 and TRBJ2-7; 11 bases line up with TRBD2. The germline V gene has CDR1 MGHRA and CDR2 YSYEKL. V shed 4 bases and J 2 bases; nucleotides not matched to a gene: 4. There are 15 residues in the CDR3. The CDR3 loop is CASSRTSGSAYEQYF. The CDR3 nucleotides read TGCGCCAGCAGCCGAACTAGCGGGAGTGCCTACGAGCAGTACTTC.

This chain connects TRBV6-5 to TRBJ2-2; perhaps TRBD1 as D (5 bases). Germline lookup yields CDR1 MNHEY and CDR2 SVGAGI. CDR3 size: 15 residues. The V gene lost 6 bases and the J gene lost 1 base, with 12 bases spanning the gap. This CDR3 is CASSAHDRNTGELFF. The CDR3 coding sequence is TGTGCCAGCAGCGCACACGACAGGAACACCGGGGAGCTGTTTTTT.

The chain uses TRBV24-1 and TRBJ2-1; D call uncertain. V lost 2 bases and J 2 bases, leaving 15 bases between the germline ends. CDR3 length: 17 residues. Germline CDR1 and CDR2: KGHDR and SFDVKD. The CDR3 loop reads CATSDSFGRSTYNEQFF. The CDR3 DNA reads as TGTGCCACCAGTGATTCTTTTGGGCGCTCCACCTACAATGAGCAGTTCTTC.

The chain combines TRBV20-1 with TRBJ2-5; D remains ambiguous. Looked up from germline, CDR1 is DFQATT and CDR2 is SNEGSKA (reference sequence). V was pared by 4 bases and J by 5 bases, with 5 bases between. The CDR3 length is 10 residues. Written as DNA, the CDR3 is TGCAGTGCTAACGGGGAGACCCAGTACTTC. Its translation: CSANGETQYF.

V is TRBV21-1 and J is TRBJ2-1; the table names TRBD1, a call not compared with the DNA. TRBV21-1 constitutes a pseudogene. CDR3 length: 13 residues. The CDR3: CASSRDSYNEQFF. The CDR3 bases are TGTGCCAGCAGCCGGGACAGTTACAATGAGCAGTTCTTC.

The CDR3 DNA follows: TGTGCCAGCAGCGCCGGGGAGAATGAAAAACTGTTTTTT. Amino acid sequence: CASSAGENEKLFF. This sequence joins TRBV6-2 or TRBV6-3 and TRBJ1-4; no clear D. CDR1 MNHEY and CDR2 SVGEGT come from the germline V gene. Trimming cost V 6 bases and J 5 bases, with 10 bases left between them. This CDR3 contains 13 residues.

V usage is TRBV7-2 and J usage is TRBJ2-2; D uncertain. Trimming removed 2 bases from V and 2 bases from J, with 9 bases in between. Germline CDR1 and CDR2: SGHTA and FQGNSA. The CDR3 sequence is 15 residues long. Here the CDR3 DNA reads TGTGCCAGCAGCTTATTTATTCCTAACACCGGGGAGCTGTTTTTT. Protein product: CASSLFIPNTGELFF. Drawing the rest from reference TRBV7-2 and TRBJ2-2, the complete variable domain is GAGVSQSPSNKVTEKGKDVELRCDPISGHTALYWYRQSLGQGLEFLIYFQGNSAPDKSGLPSDRFSAERTGGSVSTLTIQRTQQEDSAVYLCASSLFIPNTGELFFGEGSRLTVL.

The chain recombines TRBV19 with TRBJ2-3, with D possibly matching TRBD1 (6 bases). Trimming removed 5 bases at V and 3 bases at J, with 15 bases between. Germline V gene data show CDR1 as LNHDA and CDR2 as SQIVND (reference sequence). The CDR3 is made up of 15 amino acids. The CDR3, as DNA: TGTGCCAGTAGTGTACAGGGTATCAATACAGATACGCAGTATTTT. Amino acids: CASSVQGINTDTQYF. Supplemented by reference TRBV19 and TRBJ2-3, the full variable domain reads DGGITQSPKYLFRKEGQNVTLSCEQNLNHDAMYWYRQDPGQGLRLIYYSQIVNDFQKGDIAEGYSVSREKKESFPLTVTSAQKNPTAFYLCASSVQGINTDTQYFGPGTRLTVL.

V gene TRBV7-3 combines with J gene TRBJ2-2; 9 nucleotides align to TRBD2. In germline, CDR1 is SGHTA, CDR2 FQGTGA. The CDR3 contains 18 residues. The V and J ends lost 1 base and 6 bases, in that order; junction bases with no gene match: 12. The CDR3 here is CASSLSPLAGSQAGELFF. The CDR3 bases are TGTGCCAGCAGCTTAAGTCCTCTAGCGGGATCTCAAGCCGGGGAGCTGTTTTTT.

V is TRBV5-1 and J is TRBJ1-1; 9 nucleotides match TRBD1. The CDR3 runs 14 residues. Unmatched junction bases numbered 4, after V lost 2 bases and J lost 5 bases. Germline V lookup: CDR1 SGHRS, CDR2 YFSETQ. Written as DNA, the CDR3 is TGCGCCAGCAGCTTACAGGACAGGGGAACTGAAGCTTTCTTT. It codes for CASSLQDRGTEAFF.

This clone was seen just once. The chain combines TRBV19 with TRBJ1-1; tentatively, D is TRBD1 (6 bases). The CDR3 is made up of 13 amino acids. Looked up from germline, CDR1 is LNHDA and CDR2 is SQIVND (reference sequence). Trimming took 4 bases from V and 3 from J, leaving 9 bases between them. The DNA of the CDR3 is TGTGCCAGTAGTAAGGCAGGGGACACTGAAGCTTTCTTT. This translates into CASSKAGDTEAFF.

The rearrangement joins TRBV2 to TRBJ1-1; no clear D gene. CDR3 length: 14 amino acids. The germline V gene has CDR1 SNHLY and CDR2 FYNNEI. The germline V and J ends were trimmed by 7 bases and 0 bases, with 12 bases remaining between them. The CDR3 loop reads CASTLAGLNTEAFF. CDR3 in DNA: TGTGCCAGCACCCTGGCAGGTTTGAACACTGAAGCTTTCTTT.

The V call is TRBV28, the J call TRBJ2-7, with TRBD2 matching over 8 bases. Germline CDR1 and CDR2: MDHEN and SYDVKM. This CDR3 has 15 amino acids. The V gene end was trimmed by 6 bases and the J gene end by 3 bases; junction bases not matched to a gene: 10. The CDR3 reads CASSYPGLAGYEQYF. In DNA form, the CDR3 reads TGTGCCAGCAGCTACCCCGGGCTAGCGGGCTACGAGCAGTACTTC. Combining the CDR3 with reference TRBV28 and TRBJ2-7 gives the whole variable domain DVKVTQSSRYLVKRTGEKVFLECVQDMDHENMFWYRQDPGLGLRLIYFSYDVKMKEKGDIPEGYSVSREKKERFSLILESASTNQTSMYLCASSYPGLAGYEQYFGPGTRLTVT.

J is TRBJ2-1 and V is TRBV3-1 (or the pseudogene TRBV3-2), with 10 bases identical to TRBD2. This CDR3 is built from 16 residues. After removal of 1 base from V and 12 bases from J, the junction contained 12 bases not matched to a gene. CDR1 and CDR2 (germline): LGHDT, YNNKEL (reference sequence). CDR3 bases: TGTGCCAGCAGCCAAGTCTGGAGCGGGAGGGTCTCCGGGCAGTTCTTC. Translated: CASSQVWSGRVSGQFF.

V is TRBV10-3 and J is TRBJ1-4; TRBD1 might be the D (5 bases). The CDR3 sequence is 15 residues long. Per the germline V gene, CDR1 is ENHRY and CDR2 is SYGVKD. Trimming took off 0 bases at V and 4 bases at J, with 9 bases between the two ends. The DNA of the CDR3 is TGTGCCATCAGTGAGTCGCGGGGGAATAATGAAAAACTGTTTTTT. It is translated as CAISESRGNNEKLFF.

The chain uses TRBV18 and TRBJ1-4; D not resolved. CDR1 and CDR2 (germline): KGHSH, LQKENI. The germline V and J ends were trimmed by 4 bases and 0 bases, with 9 bases remaining between them. This CDR3 is 15 amino acids long. The DNA of the CDR3 is TGTGCCAGCTCACTGGGCGATGCAACTAATGAAAAACTGTTTTTT. This codes for CASSLGDATNEKLFF.

This clone appeared a single time. This chain uses TRBV4-3 with TRBJ2-7; 8 positions match TRBD2. The J segment lost 2 bases and the V segment lost 1 base, leaving 4 bases of the junction unmatched. The CDR3 extends over 15 amino acids. The germline V gene encodes CDR1 LGHNA and CDR2 YSLEER. The CDR3 nucleotides are TGCGCCAGCAGCCAAGGGGCGGGAGGCACCTACGAGCAGTACTTC. It translates to CASSQGAGGTYEQYF.

The rearrangement uses TRBV7-8 and TRBJ1-6; possibly TRBD1 for D (6 bases). The V gene's germline CDR1 is SGHVS and CDR2 FQNEAQ. V lost 2 bases, J lost 2 bases, and 7 bases lay in between. The CDR3 contains 15 residues. CDR3 in amino acids: CASSLTGTYNSPLHF. The CDR3 DNA reads TGTGCCAGCAGCTTAACAGGGACCTATAATTCACCCCTCCACTTT.

This chain joins TRBV4-3 and TRBJ2-1; D might be TRBD1 (5 bases). CDR3 size: 14 residues. The V end was cut by 0 bases, the J end by 9 bases, with 12 bases between. CDR1 LGHNA and CDR2 YSLEER come from the germline V gene. In DNA form, the CDR3 reads TGCGCCAGCAGCCAAGATTCAGGGCCCGGTGAGCAGTTCTTC. Encoded protein: CASSQDSGPGEQFF.

V usage is TRBV18 and J usage is TRBJ1-6; 8 positions agree with TRBD1. The CDR3 loop spans 16 amino acids. Germline CDR1 reads KGHSH; CDR2 reads LQKENI. V shed 1 base and J 8 bases; nucleotides not matched to a gene: 7. CDR3 bases: TGTGCCAGCTCACCACTCGACCAGGACAGGGATTCACCCCTCCACTTT. This translates into CASSPLDQDRDSPLHF.

The chain joins TRBV5-1 to TRBJ2-2; 8 nucleotides agree with TRBD2. V was clipped by 2 bases and J by 5 bases; unmatched bases: 11. There are 17 residues in the CDR3. Germline CDR1 and CDR2: SGHRS and YFSETQ. CDR3 sequence reads: CASSLEGAGVVTGELFF. CDR3 sequence (DNA): TGCGCCAGCAGCTTAGAAGGAGCGGGAGTAGTGACCGGGGAGCTGTTTTTT.

The V and J genes are TRBV5-5 and TRBJ1-5; TRBD1 matches 9 bases. V gave up 0 bases and J gave up 4 bases; unmatched junction bases: 11. The germline V gene encodes CDR1 SGHKS and CDR2 YYEKEE (reference sequence). The CDR3 consists of 18 residues. This CDR3 reads CASSLAGSGTGLNQPQHF. Here the CDR3 DNA reads TGTGCCAGCAGCTTGGCCGGGTCCGGGACAGGGCTGAATCAGCCCCAGCATTTT.

Here the CDR3 DNA reads TGTGCTAGTTCCCGGACTTCGAACACCGGGGAGCTGTTTTTT. This codes for CASSRTSNTGELFF. The chain uses TRBV12-5 and TRBJ2-2, with D possibly being TRBD2 (5 bases). The CDR3 is made up of 14 amino acids. The germline gives CDR1 LGHNT, CDR2 FRNRAP. The V end was cut by 8 bases, the J end by 0 bases, with 10 bases between.

This clone appeared a single time. The rearrangement uses TRBV7-3 and TRBJ2-3, with TRBD2 matching 10 bases. Trimming took 4 bases from V and 4 from J; bases not matched to a gene: 2. Per germline, CDR1 SGHTA and CDR2 FQGTGA. The CDR3 has 14 amino acids. CDR3 sequence reads: CASSSGTSADTQYF. For the CDR3, the DNA is TGTGCCAGCAGCTCGGGGACTAGCGCAGATACGCAGTATTTT.